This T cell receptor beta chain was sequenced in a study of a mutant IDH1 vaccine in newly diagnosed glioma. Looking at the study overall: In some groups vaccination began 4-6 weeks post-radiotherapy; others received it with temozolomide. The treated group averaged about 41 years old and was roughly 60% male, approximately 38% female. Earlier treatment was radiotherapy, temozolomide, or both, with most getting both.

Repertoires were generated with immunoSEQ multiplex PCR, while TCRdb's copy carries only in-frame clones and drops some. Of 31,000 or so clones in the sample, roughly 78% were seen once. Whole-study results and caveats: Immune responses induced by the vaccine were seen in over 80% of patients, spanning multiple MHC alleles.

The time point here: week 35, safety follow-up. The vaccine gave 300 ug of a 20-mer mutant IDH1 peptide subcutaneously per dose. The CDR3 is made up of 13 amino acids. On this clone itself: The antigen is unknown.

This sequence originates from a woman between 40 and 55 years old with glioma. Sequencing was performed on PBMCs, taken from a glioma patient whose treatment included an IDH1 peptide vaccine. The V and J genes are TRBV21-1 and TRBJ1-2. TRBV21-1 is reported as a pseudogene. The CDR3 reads CASSKSAKGSYTF. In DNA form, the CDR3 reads TGTGCCAGCAGCAAGTCGGCCAAGGGAAGCTACACCTTC.